This TCR beta chain appears in the sequencing data of a study of spatial heterogeneity in lung cancer. About the research overall: Averaged across combinations, each unique TCR and UMI pairing appeared more than ten times in raw reads, which were uncorrected.

Using its own MiXCR run on the 5' RACE reads, TCRdb lists one record per CDR3 protein. The sample has over 95,000 distinct CDR3 sequences; 11% are singletons. Time point: blood at routine non-recurrence follow-up after resection. Tumor, nontumor lung or frozen PBMC supplied whole RNA that was sequenced unsorted. Points on this clonotype: Its antigen is as yet unknown.

Germline values: CDR1 SQVTM, CDR2 ANQGSEA. The CDR3 contains 10 residues. With 2 bases removed from V and 10 bases from J, the gap between germline ends came to 8 bases. Study results and caveats: Whereas they appeared in blood less at follow-up, ubiquitous expanded tumor TCRs appeared there more at resection.

Material: PBMCs, obtained at follow-up. The TCR originated in a female donor with early-stage non-small cell lung cancer. The genes are TRBV29-1 and TRBJ1-1; D gene ambiguous. CDR3 sequence reads: CSVETVGAFF. Written as DNA, the CDR3 is TGCAGCGTTGAAACTGTGGGAGCTTTCTTT.